This entry lists 8 T cell receptor beta chains sequenced from one sample in a study of T cells in Graves' hyperthyroidism and ophthalmopathy. RNA transcripts were the template for amplifying TCR beta CDR3 regions. RT-PCR in the first round (using the HTBI primer set) targeted the TCR CDR3. TCRdb analysed the multiplex PCR reads with MiXCR anew, one entry per CDR3 protein. Seen here are 600,000 to 700,000 distinct CDR3 sequences, roughly 14% observed once, and the top ten hold around 4.5%. Sequencing was performed on blood. These receptors were obtained from a woman aged 40-49 years with Graves' ophthalmopathy.

This clonotype has more than one count but fewer than ten. The chain is built from TRBV11-2 and TRBJ2-2; the D call may be TRBD1 or TRBD2 (5 bases each). V was shortened by 0 bases and J by 1 base, with 9 bases between the two germline ends. Germline V CDR1 and CDR2: SGHAT, FQNNGV. CDR3 length: 16 amino acids. The CDR3 DNA reads as TGTGCCAGCAGCTTAGAGGGACGGGTGAACACCGGGGAGCTGTTTTTT. Its translation: CASSLEGRVNTGELFF.

This clonotype was counted many times. V and J are TRBV27 and TRBJ2-7; TRBD2 matches at 8 bases. The CDR3 covers 16 residues. The trim removed 5 bases at V and 0 bases at J, leaving 9 bases unmatched. CDR1 is MNHEY and CDR2 is SMNVEV in the germline V gene (reference sequence). The CDR3 sequence is CASSPFKRGNSYEQYF. Written as DNA, the CDR3 is TGTGCCAGCAGTCCGTTCAAGCGGGGGAACTCCTACGAGCAGTACTTC.

This clonotype was picked up a small number of times. V is TRBV9 and J is TRBJ2-5, with 15 bases matching TRBD2. The V gene end was trimmed by 2 bases and the J gene end by 7 bases; junction bases not matched to a gene: 6. The germline CDR1 and CDR2 sequences are SGDLS and YYNGEE. The CDR3 sequence is 16 residues long. The CDR3 loop is CASSVGLAGGGGTQYF. The CDR3 DNA reads as TGTGCCAGCAGCGTGGGACTAGCGGGAGGAGGAGGGACCCAGTACTTC.

This clonotype has a count of ten or more. V is TRBV6-5 and J is TRBJ2-7; either TRBD1 or TRBD2 may fit D (6 bases each). Germline V gives CDR1 MNHEY, CDR2 SVGAGI. V dropped 7 bases and J dropped 1 base, with 17 bases sitting between them. There are 15 residues in the CDR3. The CDR3, as DNA: TGTGCCAGCAAACGGGGGCAGGGACAATCCTACGAGCAGTACTTC. Translated, it gives CASKRGQGQSYEQYF.

This clonotype was seen at least ten times. The rearrangement joins TRBV11-1 to TRBJ2-2; the match to TRBD1 covers 7 bases. The CDR3 has 16 amino acids. CDR1 SGHAT and CDR2 FQDESV come from the germline V gene (reference sequence). The V gene end was trimmed by 6 bases and the J gene end by 0 bases; junction bases not matched to a gene: 7. The CDR3 loop is CASSLGQPANTGELFF. CDR3 bases: TGTGCCAGCAGTTTGGGACAGCCAGCGAACACCGGGGAGCTGTTTTTT.

The V call is TRBV10-3, the J call TRBJ2-2, with 9 bases aligning to TRBD1. The germline CDR1 and CDR2 sequences are ENHRY and SYGVKD. This CDR3 has 12 residues. Losses at the gene ends were 9 bases for V and 8 bases for J; bases not matched to a gene: 4. The chain's CDR3 is CAMGQGRGELFF. CDR3 sequence (DNA): TGTGCCATGGGACAGGGAAGAGGGGAGCTGTTTTTT.

The rearrangement links TRBV11-2 to TRBJ1-1; D remains ambiguous. V was cut by 2 bases and J by 8 bases, with 6 bases left in between. The length of the CDR3 is 11 residues. Germline-derived CDR1 and CDR2 are SGHAT and FQNNGV. The CDR3 loop reads CASSLIREAFF. The CDR3 region has the DNA TGTGCCAGCAGCTTAATCAGAGAAGCTTTCTTT. The entire variable domain, with the rest obtained from reference TRBV11-2 and TRBJ1-1, is as follows: EAGVAQSPRYKIIEKRQSVAFWCNPISGHATLYWYQQILGQGPKLLIQFQNNGVVDDSQLPKDRFSAERLKGVDSTLKIQPAKLEDSAVYLCASSLIREAFFGQGTRLTVV.

The CDR3 loop is CASSSLGGPKTQYF. As DNA, the CDR3 is TGTGCCAGCAGTTCCCTGGGGGGGCCGAAGACCCAGTACTTC. The chain recombines TRBV27 with TRBJ2-5; TRBD2 is a possible D gene (7 bases). The ends were cut back, 4 bases at V and 6 bases at J, with 15 bases in the middle. This CDR3 is built from 14 residues. Germline CDR1 MNHEY, CDR2 SMNVEV (reference sequence).